The rows below give T cell receptor beta chains drawn from one sample of a study of T cell repertoires in cytomegalovirus infection. TCRdb itself ran the reads through MiXCR, one entry per CDR3 protein. Of approximately 340,000 distinct CDR3 sequences in the sample, 25% to 30% were seen once. These receptors' antigens are unknown. This specimen consisted of cultured PBMCs, obtained from culture after CMV antigen stimulation. Every receptor here comes from a human donor in good health (CMV status not recorded). Some clones in this sample may be carry-over from other donors' samples. Each CDR3 is given with its conserved first and last residue. The D gene is left open where the match is weak. Part of the rows lack a size; the others show once, few, many or a class for expanded clones.

J gene: TRBJ2-3; V gene: TRBV6-1; clone size: once; D gene: TRBD2; CDR3 protein: CASSELAGVTDTQYF; CDR3 DNA: TGTGCCAGCAGTGAACTAGCGGGAGTAACAGATACGCAGTATTTT
J gene: TRBJ2-7; V gene: TRBV5-6; clone size: few; D gene: .; CDR3 protein: CASSLKGGYYEQYF; CDR3 DNA: TGTGCCAGCAGCTTAAAAGGAGGTTACTACGAGCAGTACTTC
J gene: TRBJ1-3; V gene: TRBV2; clone size: few; D gene: .; CDR3 protein: CASSEGGISGNTIYF; CDR3 DNA: TGTGCCAGCAGTGAAGGGGGCATCTCTGGAAACACCATATATTTT
J gene: TRBJ2-5; V gene: TRBV27; clone size: .; D gene: TRBD2; CDR3 protein: CASSSPGLASGTQYF; CDR3 DNA: TGTGCCAGCAGTTCCCCGGGACTAGCGTCGGGGACCCAGTACTTC
J gene: TRBJ1-1; V gene: TRBV12-3/TRBV12-4; clone size: few; D gene: .; CDR3 protein: CASSYPGRITEAFF; CDR3 DNA: TGTGCCAGCAGTTACCCGGGCAGGATCACTGAAGCTTTCTTT
J gene: TRBJ1-6; V gene: TRBV6-1; clone size: .; D gene: .; CDR3 protein: CASSEAGHARGSPLHF; CDR3 DNA: TGTGCCAGCAGTGAAGCGGGGCACGCCCGAGGGTCACCCCTCCACTTT
J gene: TRBJ2-1; V gene: TRBV14; clone size: few; D gene: .; CDR3 protein: CASSQELGHNEQFF; CDR3 DNA: TGTGCCAGCAGCCAAGAATTAGGGCACAATGAGCAGTTCTTC
J gene: TRBJ1-1; V gene: TRBV5-1; clone size: .; D gene: .; CDR3 protein: CASSLDAGSGSTEAFF; CDR3 DNA: TGCGCCAGCAGCTTGGACGCGGGGTCTGGGAGCACTGAAGCTTTCTTT
J gene: TRBJ1-1; V gene: TRBV7-4; clone size: .; D gene: .; CDR3 protein: CASSARDGHLRGTEAFF; CDR3 DNA: TGTGCCAGCAGCGCCCGGGACGGACACTTGAGGGGCACTGAAGCTTTCTTT
J gene: TRBJ1-2; V gene: TRBV7-8; clone size: many; D gene: TRBD1; CDR3 protein: CASSLSSGTGHDGYTF; CDR3 DNA: TGTGCCAGCAGCTTAAGTTCCGGGACAGGCCATGATGGCTACACCTTC
J gene: TRBJ1-3; V gene: TRBV5-6; clone size: many; D gene: .; CDR3 protein: CASSTSTAFSGNTIYF; CDR3 DNA: TGTGCCAGCAGCACGTCGACAGCTTTCTCTGGAAACACCATATATTTT
J gene: TRBJ2-7; V gene: TRBV2; clone size: .; D gene: TRBD1; CDR3 protein: CASNQDRTGGSEQYF; CDR3 DNA: TGTGCCAGCAATCAAGACAGGACAGGGGGCTCCGAGCAGTACTTC
J gene: TRBJ1-4; V gene: TRBV5-6; clone size: .; D gene: .; CDR3 protein: CASHRRGEGTNEKLFF; CDR3 DNA: TGTGCCAGCCACCGGAGGGGGGAGGGAACTAATGAAAAACTGTTTTTT
J gene: TRBJ2-2; V gene: TRBV7-3; clone size: .; D gene: .; CDR3 protein: CASSLIGSEELFF; CDR3 DNA: TGTGCCAGCAGTTTGATCGGTTCCGAGGAGCTGTTTTTT
J gene: TRBJ2-1; V gene: TRBV20-1; clone size: .; D gene: .; CDR3 protein: CSAPTSSYNEQFF; CDR3 DNA: TGCAGTGCCCCTACCAGCTCCTACAATGAGCAGTTCTTC
J gene: TRBJ2-5; V gene: TRBV15; clone size: few; D gene: .; CDR3 protein: CATSAAGGETQYF; CDR3 DNA: TGTGCCACCAGCGCGGCGGGCGGAGAGACCCAGTACTTC